This is a list of T cell receptor beta chains from one sample in a study of vaccination and CD4 T cells after COVID-19. These receptors' targets are unknown. TCRdb called the PCR reads again in MiXCR, with one record for every CDR3 protein. In the table there are under 20,000 distinct CDR3 sequences, roughly 52% of which are singletons. This specimen consisted of CD4+ T cells from blood, cultured in vitro, obtained before SARS-CoV-2 vaccination. Receptors originate from a human donor who had recovered from COVID-19. CDR3s include the opening cysteine and the closing phenylalanine or tryptophan. D genes are given only for firm matches. Clone size is stated in some rows and not others, as once, few, many or a class when expanded.

>TRBD2|24|TRBV20-1|-|TRBJ2-2
TGCAGTGCTAGAGATCCGGTGGCTAGCGGGAGGGGGCTTACAACAGGTTGGGGCTCCGGGGAGCTGTTTTTT
CSARDPVASGRGLTTGWGSGELFF
>-|18|TRBV6-4|-|TRBJ1-3
TGTGCCAGCAGTGAAGACGGGCTCGGGGCGATCTCTGGAAACACCATATATTTT
CASSEDGLGAISGNTIYF
>-|18|TRBV21-1|-|TRBJ2-2
TGTGCCAGCAGCAACGGGGTGGGGGGACCTTTGACGCCCGGGGAGCTGTTTTTT
CASSNGVGGPLTPGELFF
>-|15|TRBV2|-|TRBJ2-1
TGTGCCAGCAGTGAGGAGGGGGCGTCCTACAATGAGCAGTTCTTC
CASSEEGASYNEQFF
>-|11|TRBV20-1|-|TRBJ1-1
TGCAGTGCTAACGGGGGCACTGAAGCTTTCTTT
CSANGGTEAFF
>TRBD1|15|TRBV7-2|-|TRBJ2-7
TGTGCCAGCAGCTTCAGGGGGCCTCTTGCCTACGAGCAGTACTTC
CASSFRGPLAYEQYF
>-|13|TRBV20-1|few|TRBJ1-1
TGCAGTGCTAGATGGACAGACGACACTGAAGCTTTCTTT
CSARWTDDTEAFF
>TRBD1|14|TRBV6-2/TRBV6-3|once|TRBJ1-5
TGTGCCAGCAGTTACTCGACAGGGAATCAGCCCCAGCATTTT
CASSYSTGNQPQHF
>TRBD2|15|TRBV27|once|TRBJ2-1
TGTGCCAGCAGCCCTTGGAGCGGGAGTGGCGATGAGCAGTTCTTC
CASSPWSGSGDEQFF
>-|14|TRBV18|-|TRBJ1-2
TGTGCCAGCTCACGGGAGGGGTACAACTATGGCTACACCTTC
CASSREGYNYGYTF
>-|12|TRBV20-1|-|TRBJ1-2
TGCAGTGCCCGGACAGACAACTATGGCTACACCTTC
CSARTDNYGYTF
>-|13|TRBV5-8|-|TRBJ1-1
TGTGCCAGCAGCCCCCCCCGACACGGGGAAGCTTTCTTT
CASSPPRHGEAFF
>-|15|TRBV10-3|-|TRBJ1-1
TGTGCCATCAGTGAGTCGTGGGGGCAGGACACTGAAGCTTTCTTT
CAISESWGQDTEAFF
>TRBD2|15|TRBV12-3/TRBV12-4|-|TRBJ2-3
TGTGCCAGCAGGGGGACTAGCGGGGTCACAGATACGCAGTATTTT
CASRGTSGVTDTQYF
>-|16|TRBV20-1|-|TRBJ1-1
TGCAGTGCTAGACCTCAAAGGGGCATTGAGCACCCTGAAGCTTTCTTT
CSARPQRGIEHPEAFF
>-|13|TRBV7-9|few|TRBJ1-1
TGTGCCAGCAGCCCCAGTGCCGTGACTGAAGCTTTCTTT
CASSPSAVTEAFF
>-|12|TRBV2|-|TRBJ2-3
TGTGCCAGCAGTGAACAAGCAGATACGCAGTATTTT
CASSEQADTQYF
>TRBD2|14|TRBV20-1|-|TRBJ2-1
TGCAGTGCTCCCGGGACTAACTCCTACAATGAGCAGTTCTTC
CSAPGTNSYNEQFF
>TRBD1|16|TRBV7-6|-|TRBJ1-3
TGTGCCAGCAGCCAAAACCAGGGGGATGCTGGAAACACCATATATTTT
CASSQNQGDAGNTIYF
>TRBD1|14|TRBV20-1|-|TRBJ1-6
TGCAGTACGGGACAGGGGGCCTCTAATTCACCCCTCCACTTT
CSTGQGASNSPLHF
>-|12|TRBV6-1|-|TRBJ2-2
TGTGCCAGCAGGACGAACACCGGGGAGCTGTTTTTT
CASRTNTGELFF
>-|14|TRBV5-1|-|TRBJ1-1
TGCGCCAGCAGCTTGGAAGGAGCGGCAGTTGAAGCTTTCTTT
CASSLEGAAVEAFF
>TRBD2|17|TRBV6-2/TRBV6-3|-|TRBJ2-5
TGTGCCAGCAGGGAGAACCTAGCGGGAGGGCCTCGAGAGACCCAGTACTTC
CASRENLAGGPRETQYF
>TRBD2|15|TRBV11-2|-|TRBJ2-3
TGTGCCAGCAGCCGACTAGCGAGAATGGAAGATACGCAGTATTTT
CASSRLARMEDTQYF
>-|13|TRBV20-1|-|TRBJ2-3
TGCAGTGCTACCGGGACCACAACAGATACGCAGTATTTT
CSATGTTTDTQYF
>-|14|TRBV5-1|-|TRBJ2-1
TGCGCCAGCAGCTTGGTTAACACAATCGATGAGCAGTTCTTC
CASSLVNTIDEQFF